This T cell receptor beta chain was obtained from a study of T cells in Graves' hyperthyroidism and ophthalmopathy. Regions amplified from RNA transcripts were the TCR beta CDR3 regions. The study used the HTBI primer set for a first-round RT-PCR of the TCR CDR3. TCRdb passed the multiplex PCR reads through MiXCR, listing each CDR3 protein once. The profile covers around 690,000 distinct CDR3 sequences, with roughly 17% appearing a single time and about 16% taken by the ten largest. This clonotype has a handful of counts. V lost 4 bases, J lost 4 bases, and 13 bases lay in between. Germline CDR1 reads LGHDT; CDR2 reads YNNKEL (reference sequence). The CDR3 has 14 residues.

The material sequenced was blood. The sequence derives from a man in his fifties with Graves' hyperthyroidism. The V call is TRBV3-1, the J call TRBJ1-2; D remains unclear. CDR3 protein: CASSLDPKTYGYTF. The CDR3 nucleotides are TGTGCCAGCAGCCTAGATCCAAAGACCTATGGCTACACCTTC.